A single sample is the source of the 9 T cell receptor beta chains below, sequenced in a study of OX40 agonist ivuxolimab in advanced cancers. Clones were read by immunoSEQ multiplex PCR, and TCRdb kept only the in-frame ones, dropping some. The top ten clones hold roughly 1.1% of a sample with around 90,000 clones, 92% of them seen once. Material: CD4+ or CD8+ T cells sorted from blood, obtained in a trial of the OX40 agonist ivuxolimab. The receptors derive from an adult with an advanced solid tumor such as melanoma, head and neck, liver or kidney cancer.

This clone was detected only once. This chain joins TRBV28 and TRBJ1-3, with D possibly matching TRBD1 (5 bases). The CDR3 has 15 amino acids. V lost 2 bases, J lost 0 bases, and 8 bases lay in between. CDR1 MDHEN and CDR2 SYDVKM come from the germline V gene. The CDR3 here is CASSLQGTSGNTIYF. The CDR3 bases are TGTGCCAGCAGTTTACAGGGAACCTCTGGAAACACCATATATTTT. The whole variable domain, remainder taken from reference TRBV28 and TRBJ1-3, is DVKVTQSSRYLVKRTGEKVFLECVQDMDHENMFWYRQDPGLGLRLIYFSYDVKMKEKGDIPEGYSVSREKKERFSLILESASTNQTSMYLCASSLQGTSGNTIYFGEGSWLTVV.

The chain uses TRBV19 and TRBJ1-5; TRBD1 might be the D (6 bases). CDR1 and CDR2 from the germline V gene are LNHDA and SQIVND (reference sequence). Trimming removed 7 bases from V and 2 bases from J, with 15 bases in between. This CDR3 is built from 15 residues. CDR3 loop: CASTSSEGGNQPQHF. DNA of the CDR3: TGTGCCAGTACTTCTTCCGAGGGGGGCAATCAGCCCCAGCATTTT.

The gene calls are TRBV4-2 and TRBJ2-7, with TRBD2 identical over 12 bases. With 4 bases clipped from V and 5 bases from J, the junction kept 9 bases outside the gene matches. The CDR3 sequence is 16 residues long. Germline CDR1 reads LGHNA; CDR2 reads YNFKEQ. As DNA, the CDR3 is TGTGCCAGCAGCCTCCTAACCGCTAGCGGGAGGGACGAGCAGTACTTC. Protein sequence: CASSLLTASGRDEQYF.

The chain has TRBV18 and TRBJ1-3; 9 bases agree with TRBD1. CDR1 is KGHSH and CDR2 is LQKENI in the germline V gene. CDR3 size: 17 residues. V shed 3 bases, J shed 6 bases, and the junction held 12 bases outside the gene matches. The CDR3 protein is CASSPRTGAGRENTIYF. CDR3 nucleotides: TGTGCCAGCTCACCCAGGACAGGGGCTGGGAGAGAAAACACCATATATTTT.

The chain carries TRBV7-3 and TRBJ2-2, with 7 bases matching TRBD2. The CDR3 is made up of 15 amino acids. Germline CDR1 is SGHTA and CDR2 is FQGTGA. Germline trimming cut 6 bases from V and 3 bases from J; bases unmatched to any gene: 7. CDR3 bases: TGTGCCAGCAGACTAGGAGCGGGGTACACCGGGGAGCTGTTTTTT. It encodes CASRLGAGYTGELFF.

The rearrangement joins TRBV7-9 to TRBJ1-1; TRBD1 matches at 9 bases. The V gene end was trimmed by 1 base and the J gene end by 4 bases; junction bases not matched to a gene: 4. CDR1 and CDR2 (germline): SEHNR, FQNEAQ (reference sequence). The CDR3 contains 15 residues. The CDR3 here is CASSLVQGASTEAFF. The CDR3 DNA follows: TGTGCCAGCAGCTTAGTACAGGGGGCGTCCACTGAAGCTTTCTTT.

CDR3 residues: CASSFGLGPGEKLFF. The CDR3 coding sequence is TGTGCCAGCAGTTTCGGCTTGGGACCGGGTGAAAAACTGTTTTTT. V is TRBV27 and J is TRBJ1-4; a weak D match, TRBD1 (5 bases). Trimming took 3 bases from V and 7 from J, leaving 15 bases between them. The V gene's germline CDR1 is MNHEY and CDR2 SMNVEV (reference sequence). The CDR3 runs to 15 residues. The full variable domain, with the rest looked up from reference TRBV27 and TRBJ1-4, is EAQVTQNPRYLITVTGKKLTVTCSQNMNHEYMSWYRQDPGLGLRQIYYSMNVEVTDKGDVPEGYKVSRKEKRNFPLILESPSPNQTSLYFCASSFGLGPGEKLFFGSGTQLSVL.

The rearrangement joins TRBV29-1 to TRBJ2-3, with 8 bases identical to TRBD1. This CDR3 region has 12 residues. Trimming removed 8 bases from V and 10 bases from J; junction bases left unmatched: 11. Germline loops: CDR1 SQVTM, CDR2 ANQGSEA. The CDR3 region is CSTGQGKMAQYF. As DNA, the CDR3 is TGCAGCACTGGACAGGGTAAGATGGCGCAGTATTTT.

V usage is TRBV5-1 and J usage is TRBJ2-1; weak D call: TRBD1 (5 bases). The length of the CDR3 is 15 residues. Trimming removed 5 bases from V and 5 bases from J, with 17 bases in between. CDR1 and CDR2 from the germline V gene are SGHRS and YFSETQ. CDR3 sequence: CASSIFGRADNEQFF. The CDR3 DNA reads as TGCGCCAGCAGTATTTTCGGCAGGGCGGACAATGAGCAGTTCTTC.